This T cell receptor beta chain stems from a study of T-cell reconstitution after alpha-beta-depleted transplantation in children. General observations from the study: After transplant, high TCRbeta diversity at day 60 in some patients arose from surviving recipient T cells and thymic progenitors. A year post-transplant, T-cell counts and diversity derived mostly from newly produced T cells.

Comments on this clonotype: Its antigen is not known.

Unique molecular identifiers featured in how the TCRbeta library was prepared. Via MiXCR, TCRdb re-called the PCR reads, giving one row per CDR3 protein. The sample records about 900,000 distinct CDR3 sequences, about 30% being singletons. The sequence came from a boy younger than two who had a stem cell transplant for SCID, so the T cells may come from the graft donor. Sequencing used PBMCs, mostly from graft donor cells, obtained 360 days after TCRalphabeta/CD19-depleted stem cell transplant.

This CDR3 reads CATGRSGELFF. In DNA form, the CDR3 reads TGTGCCACCGGGCGGTCCGGGGAGCTGTTTTTT. The rearrangement uses TRBV12-3 or TRBV12-4 and TRBJ2-2; D ambiguous. V was clipped by 10 bases and J by 6 bases, with 9 bases between them. This CDR3 is 11 amino acids long.